These T cell receptor beta chains were read from a single sample in a study of OX40 agonist ivuxolimab in advanced cancers. Some clones are missing from TCRdb's copy, which holds only in-frame ones; the method was immunoSEQ multiplex PCR. The sample lists 35,000 to 40,000 clones; about 88% were seen once. The material sequenced was CD4+ or CD8+ T cells sorted from blood, taken in a trial of the OX40 agonist ivuxolimab. All receptors derive from an adult with an advanced solid tumor such as melanoma, head and neck, liver or kidney cancer. Both conserved end residues are part of each CDR3. Each record gives: J gene, D gene, V gene, clone size, CDR3 DNA, CDR3 protein. A D gene is named only where the DNA matches it firmly. Size is stated for part of the rows, as once, few or many counts, or as a class when the clone is expanded.

TRBJ2-2,NA,TRBV6-1,NA,TGTGCCAGCAGTGAAATGGGGACACTAAACACCGGGGAGCTGTTTTTT,CASSEMGTLNTGELFF
TRBJ2-7,TRBD2,TRBV5-6,NA,TGTGCCAGCCGGACTAGTACCTACGAGCAGTACTTC,CASRTSTYEQYF
TRBJ2-7,NA,TRBV5-1,NA,TGTGCCAGCAGCTGGACGGGCAGGGCCTCCTACGAGCAGTACTTC,CASSWTGRASYEQYF
TRBJ2-1,NA,TRBV27,NA,TGTGCCAGCAGTTTAGACATCCTCAATGAGCAGTTCTTC,CASSLDILNEQFF
TRBJ2-3,TRBD2,TRBV6-6,NA,TGTGCCAGCAGGTCTAGCGGGCCCTTTTATTTT,CASRSSGPFYF
TRBJ1-4,NA,TRBV5-1,NA,TGCGCCAGCAGCTTACAGGGCCCCCCTAATGAAAAACTGTTTTTT,CASSLQGPPNEKLFF
TRBJ2-7,TRBD2,TRBV30,NA,TGTGCCTGGGCTAGCGGGGGTTTCACCTACGAGCAGTACTTC,CAWASGGFTYEQYF
TRBJ2-1,TRBD2,TRBV5-1,once,TGCGCCAGCAGCCCGGCCGCCAGCGGGAGGGCCAATGAGCAGTTCTTC,CASSPAASGRANEQFF
TRBJ1-5,NA,TRBV6-6,NA,TGTGCCAGCAGTTACTCCAGCAATCAGCCCCAGCATTTT,CASSYSSNQPQHF
TRBJ1-2,NA,TRBV27,NA,TGTGCCAGCAGCCCTGCAGGACCGCACTATGGCTACACCTTC,CASSPAGPHYGYTF
TRBJ1-5,TRBD1,TRBV13,NA,TGTGCCAGCAGCTCACAGGGGAACCAGCCCCAGCATTTT,CASSSQGNQPQHF
TRBJ2-7,NA,TRBV29-1,NA,TGCAGCGTTGAATTGGGGGGAAGGGCTGACTCCTACGAGCAGTACTTC,CSVELGGRADSYEQYF
TRBJ2-3,NA,TRBV9,NA,TGTGCCAGCAGCGTTGGGACGCTCCCTTCGGCAGATACGCAGTATTTT,CASSVGTLPSADTQYF
TRBJ2-2,NA,TRBV7-6,NA,TGTGCCAGCAGCTTAAGGGACACCGGGGAGCTGTTTTTT,CASSLRDTGELFF
TRBJ1-1,NA,TRBV7-9,few,TGTGCCAGCAGCTCCCACAGGCTCACTGAAGCTTTCTTT,CASSSHRLTEAFF
TRBJ1-5,NA,TRBV27,NA,TGTGCCAGCAGCCCGACACTTAGCAATCAGCCCCAGCATTTT,CASSPTLSNQPQHF
TRBJ2-3,NA,TRBV7-9,NA,TGTGCCAGCATTGAAAGGACAGATTTCCACATCCTATCCACAGATACGCAGTATTTT,CASIERTDFHILSTDTQYF
TRBJ1-5,NA,TRBV6-6,NA,TGTGCCAGCAGTTACTCAGAATATCAGCCCCAGCATTTT,CASSYSEYQPQHF
TRBJ2-1,TRBD2,TRBV11-2,NA,TGTGCCAGCAGCTGGGGACTAGCGGGGGGCAATGAGCAGTTCTTC,CASSWGLAGGNEQFF
TRBJ2-5,TRBD2,TRBV6-1,NA,TGTGCCAGCAGTAAGTTCAGCGGGAGGGAAGAGACCCAGTACTTC,CASSKFSGREETQYF
TRBJ2-5,NA,TRBV29-1,once,TGCAGCACGCTCGGAAAGACAGGAGGGGGGCGGGAGACCCAGTACTTC,CSTLGKTGGGRETQYF
TRBJ2-2,TRBD1,TRBV6-5,NA,TGTGCCAGCAGTTACGGGACAGGGAACACCGGGGAGCTGTTTTTT,CASSYGTGNTGELFF
TRBJ1-5,NA,TRBV6-6,NA,TGTGCCAGCAGCCGTAGTGGCAATCAGCCCCAGCATTTT,CASSRSGNQPQHF
TRBJ2-1,NA,TRBV6-5,few,TGTGCCAGCAGACCGACGAATGGACTATCCGGTGAGCAGTTCTTC,CASRPTNGLSGEQFF
TRBJ2-7,TRBD1,TRBV27,NA,TGTGCCAGCAGTCCCCAGACAGGGTTGGCCTACGAGCAGTACTTC,CASSPQTGLAYEQYF
TRBJ2-1,TRBD2,TRBV19,NA,TGTGCCAGTAGTAAACCGCCGGGACTAGGGAACTACAATGAGCAGTTCTTC,CASSKPPGLGNYNEQFF
TRBJ1-1,NA,TRBV27,NA,TGTGCCAGCAGTTTAAGTGGCAGCACAGCTACTGAAGCTTTCTTT,CASSLSGSTATEAFF
TRBJ1-2,TRBD1,TRBV29-1,NA,TGCAGCGTTGCGGCAGGGGGCGTCTATGGCTACACCTTC,CSVAAGGVYGYTF
TRBJ2-1,NA,TRBV27,NA,TGTGCCAGCAGTTTCGGGGGAGCAGTTAATGAGCAGTTCTTC,CASSFGGAVNEQFF
TRBJ2-5,NA,TRBV11-3,once,TGTGCCAGCAGCTTAGATCTTGGGGGTTGGGAGACCCAGTACTTC,CASSLDLGGWETQYF
TRBJ2-2,NA,TRBV11-3,NA,TGTGCCAGCAAAACGGGTTTCGGGGAGCTGTTTTTT,CASKTGFGELFF
TRBJ2-6,NA,TRBV27,NA,TGTGCCAGCAGTCACTATTCTGGGGCCAACGTCCTGACTTTC,CASSHYSGANVLTF
TRBJ1-1,NA,TRBV19,once,TGTGCCAGTAGTGTAAACAGTAACACTGAAGCTTTCTTT,CASSVNSNTEAFF